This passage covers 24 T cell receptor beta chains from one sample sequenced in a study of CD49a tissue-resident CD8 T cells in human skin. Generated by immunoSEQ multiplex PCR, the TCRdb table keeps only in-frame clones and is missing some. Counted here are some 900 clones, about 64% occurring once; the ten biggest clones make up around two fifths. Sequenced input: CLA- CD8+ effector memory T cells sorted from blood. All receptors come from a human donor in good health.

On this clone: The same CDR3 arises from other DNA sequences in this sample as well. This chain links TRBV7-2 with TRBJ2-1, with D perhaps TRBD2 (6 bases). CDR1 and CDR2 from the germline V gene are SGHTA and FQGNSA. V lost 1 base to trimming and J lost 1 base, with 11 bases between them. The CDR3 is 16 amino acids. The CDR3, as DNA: TGTGCCAGCAGCTTAGGGGCGGGGTGGTCCTACAATGAGCAGTTCTTC. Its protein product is CASSLGAGWSYNEQFF.

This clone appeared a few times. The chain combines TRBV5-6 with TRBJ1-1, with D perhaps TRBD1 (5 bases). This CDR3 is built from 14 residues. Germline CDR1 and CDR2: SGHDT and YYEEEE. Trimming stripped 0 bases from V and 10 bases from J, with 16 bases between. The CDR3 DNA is TGTGCCAGCAGCTTGGAGGATCCGGGGCGGGGAGCTTTCTTT. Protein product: CASSLEDPGRGAFF. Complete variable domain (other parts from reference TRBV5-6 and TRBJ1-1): DAGVTQSPTHLIKTRGQQVTLRCSPKSGHDTVSWYQQALGQGPQFIFQYYEEEERQRGNFPDRFSGHQFPNYSSELNVNALLLGDSALYLCASSLEDPGRGAFFGQGTRLTVV.

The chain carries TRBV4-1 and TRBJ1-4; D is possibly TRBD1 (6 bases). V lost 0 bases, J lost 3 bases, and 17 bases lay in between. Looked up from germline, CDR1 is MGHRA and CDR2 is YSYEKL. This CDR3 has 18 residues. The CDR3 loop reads CASSQEGGLYPANEKLFF. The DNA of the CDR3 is TGCGCCAGCAGCCAAGAGGGGGGGCTTTACCCAGCTAATGAAAAACTGTTTTTT.

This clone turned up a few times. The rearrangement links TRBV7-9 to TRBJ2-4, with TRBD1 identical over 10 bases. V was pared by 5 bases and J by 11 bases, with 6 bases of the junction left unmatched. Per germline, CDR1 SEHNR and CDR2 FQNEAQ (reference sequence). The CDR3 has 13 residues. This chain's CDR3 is CASSLRDRGFQYF. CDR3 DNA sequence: TGTGCCAGCAGCCTCCGGGACAGGGGCTTTCAGTACTTC.

The CDR3 loop is CASSEDGRLDYEQYF. The CDR3 DNA reads as TGTGCCAGCAGCGAGGATGGGAGACTGGACTACGAGCAGTACTTC. The chain links TRBV9 to TRBJ2-7, with a tentative D call TRBD2 (5 bases). The germline V and J ends were trimmed by 3 bases and 3 bases, with 16 bases remaining between them. CDR1 and CDR2 from the germline V gene are SGDLS and YYNGEE. This CDR3 is built from 15 residues.

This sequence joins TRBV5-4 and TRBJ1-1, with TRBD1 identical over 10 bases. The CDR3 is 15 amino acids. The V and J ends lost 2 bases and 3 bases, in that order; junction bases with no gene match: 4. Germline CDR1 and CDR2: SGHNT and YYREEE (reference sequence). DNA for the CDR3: TGTGCCAGCAGCTTCGGGACAGGGGCTTACACTGAAGCTTTCTTT. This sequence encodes CASSFGTGAYTEAFF.

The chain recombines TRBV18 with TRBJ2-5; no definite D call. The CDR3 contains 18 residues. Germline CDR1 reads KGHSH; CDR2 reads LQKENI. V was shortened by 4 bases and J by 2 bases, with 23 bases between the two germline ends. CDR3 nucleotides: TGTGCCAGCTCACTCCGGGTTCGTATAGGTCTGCATCAAGAGACCCAGTACTTC. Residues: CASSLRVRIGLHQETQYF.

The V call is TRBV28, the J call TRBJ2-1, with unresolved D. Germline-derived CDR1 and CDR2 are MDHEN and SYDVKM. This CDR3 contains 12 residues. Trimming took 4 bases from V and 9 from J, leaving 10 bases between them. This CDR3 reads CASSSTSLEQFF. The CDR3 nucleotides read TGTGCCAGCAGTTCTACTTCCCTTGAGCAGTTCTTC.

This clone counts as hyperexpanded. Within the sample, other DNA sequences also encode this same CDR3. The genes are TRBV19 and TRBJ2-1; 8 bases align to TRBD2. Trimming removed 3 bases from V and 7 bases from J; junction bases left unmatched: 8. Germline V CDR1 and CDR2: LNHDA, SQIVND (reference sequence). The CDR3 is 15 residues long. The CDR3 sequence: CASSIPSGSKNEQFF. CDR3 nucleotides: TGTGCCAGTAGTATTCCTAGCGGGTCAAAAAATGAGCAGTTCTTC.

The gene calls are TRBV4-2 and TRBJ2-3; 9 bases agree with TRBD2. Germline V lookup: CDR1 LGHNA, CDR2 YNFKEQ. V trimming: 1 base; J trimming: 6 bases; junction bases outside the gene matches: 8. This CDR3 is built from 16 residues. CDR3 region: CASSQASGTSMDTQYF. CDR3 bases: TGTGCCAGCAGCCAAGCGTCCGGGACTAGCATGGATACGCAGTATTTT.

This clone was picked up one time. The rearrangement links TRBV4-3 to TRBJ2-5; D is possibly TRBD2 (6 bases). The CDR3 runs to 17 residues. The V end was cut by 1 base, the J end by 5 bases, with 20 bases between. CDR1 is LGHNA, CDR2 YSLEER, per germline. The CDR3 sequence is CASSQGLRLGRMETQYF. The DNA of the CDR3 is TGCGCCAGCAGCCAAGGGTTGAGGTTAGGGAGGATGGAGACCCAGTACTTC.

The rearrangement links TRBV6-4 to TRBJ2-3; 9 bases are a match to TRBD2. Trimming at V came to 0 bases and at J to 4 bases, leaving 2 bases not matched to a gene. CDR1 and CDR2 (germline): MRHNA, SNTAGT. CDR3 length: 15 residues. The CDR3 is CASSDSSGSADTQYF. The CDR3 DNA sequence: TGTGCCAGCAGTGACTCTAGCGGGAGCGCAGATACGCAGTATTTT.

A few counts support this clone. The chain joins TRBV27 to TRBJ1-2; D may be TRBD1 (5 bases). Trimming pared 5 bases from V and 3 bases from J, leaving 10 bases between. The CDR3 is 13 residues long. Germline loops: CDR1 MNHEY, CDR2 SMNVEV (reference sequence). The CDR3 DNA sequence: TGTGCCAGCAGTCCAGGGAGGTACTATGGCTACACCTTC. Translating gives CASSPGRYYGYTF.

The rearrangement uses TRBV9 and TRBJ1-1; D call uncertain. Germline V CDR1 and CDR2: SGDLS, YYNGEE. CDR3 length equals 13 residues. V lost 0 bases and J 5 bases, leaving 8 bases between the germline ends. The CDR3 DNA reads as TGTGCCAGCAGCGTAGGAGCCAAGACTGAAGCTTTCTTT. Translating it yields CASSVGAKTEAFF.

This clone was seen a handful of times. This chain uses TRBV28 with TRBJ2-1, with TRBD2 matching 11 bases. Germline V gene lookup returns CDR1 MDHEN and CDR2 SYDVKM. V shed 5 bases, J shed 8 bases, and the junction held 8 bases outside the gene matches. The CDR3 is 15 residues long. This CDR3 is CASSELAGVFDEQFF. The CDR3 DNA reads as TGTGCCAGCAGTGAACTAGCGGGGGTTTTCGATGAGCAGTTCTTC.

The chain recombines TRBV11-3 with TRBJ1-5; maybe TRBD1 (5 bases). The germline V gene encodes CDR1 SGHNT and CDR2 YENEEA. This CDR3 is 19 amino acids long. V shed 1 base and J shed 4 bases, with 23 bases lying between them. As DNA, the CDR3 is TGTGCCAGCAGCTTAGTTTGTGGCAGGGCCCTAACCCAAAATCAGCCCCAGCATTTT. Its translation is CASSLVCGRALTQNQPQHF. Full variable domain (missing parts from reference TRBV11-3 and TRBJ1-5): EAGVVQSPRYKIIEKKQPVAFWCNPISGHNTLYWYLQNLGQGPELLIRYENEEAVDDSQLPKDRFSAERLKGVDSTLKIQPAELGDSAVYLCASSLVCGRALTQNQPQHFGDGTRLSIL.

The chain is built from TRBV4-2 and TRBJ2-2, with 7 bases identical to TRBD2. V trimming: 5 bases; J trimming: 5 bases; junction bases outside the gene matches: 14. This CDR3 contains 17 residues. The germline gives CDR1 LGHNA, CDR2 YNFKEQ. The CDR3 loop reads CASSYRSRLAWTGELFF. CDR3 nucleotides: TGTGCCAGCAGCTACCGTAGTCGACTAGCTTGGACCGGGGAGCTGTTTTTT.

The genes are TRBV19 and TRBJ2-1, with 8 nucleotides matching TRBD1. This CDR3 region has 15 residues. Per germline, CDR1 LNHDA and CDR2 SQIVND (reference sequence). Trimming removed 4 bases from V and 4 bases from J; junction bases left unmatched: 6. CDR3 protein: CASSNWTGSYNEQFF. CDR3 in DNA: TGTGCCAGTAGTAACTGGACAGGGAGTTACAATGAGCAGTTCTTC. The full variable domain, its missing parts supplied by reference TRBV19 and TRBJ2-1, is DGGITQSPKYLFRKEGQNVTLSCEQNLNHDAMYWYRQDPGQGLRLIYYSQIVNDFQKGDIAEGYSVSREKKESFPLTVTSAQKNPTAFYLCASSNWTGSYNEQFFGPGTRLTVL.

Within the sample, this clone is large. The CDR3 sequence: CASSLGLGQGAIGYTF. The CDR3, as DNA: TGTGCCAGCAGCTTGGGGTTGGGACAGGGGGCGATTGGCTACACCTTC. The V and J genes are TRBV5-4 and TRBJ1-2, with 12 bases aligning to TRBD1. The CDR3 consists of 16 residues. V trimming: 0 bases; J trimming: 7 bases; junction bases outside the gene matches: 7. Germline V lookup: CDR1 SGHNT, CDR2 YYREEE (reference sequence).

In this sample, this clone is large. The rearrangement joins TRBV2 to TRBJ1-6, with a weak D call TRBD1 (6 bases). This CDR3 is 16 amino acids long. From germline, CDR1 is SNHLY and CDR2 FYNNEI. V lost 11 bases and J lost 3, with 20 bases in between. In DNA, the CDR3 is TGTGCCGTCGAGTTCAGACAGGCCGTCTATAATTCACCCCTCCACTTT. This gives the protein CAVEFRQAVYNSPLHF.

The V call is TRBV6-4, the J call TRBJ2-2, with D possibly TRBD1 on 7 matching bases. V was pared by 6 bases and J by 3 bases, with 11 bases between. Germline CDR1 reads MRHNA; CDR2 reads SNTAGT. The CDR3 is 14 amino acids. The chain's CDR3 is CASRQGEDTGELFF. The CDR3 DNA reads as TGTGCCAGCAGGCAGGGGGAGGACACCGGGGAGCTGTTTTTT.

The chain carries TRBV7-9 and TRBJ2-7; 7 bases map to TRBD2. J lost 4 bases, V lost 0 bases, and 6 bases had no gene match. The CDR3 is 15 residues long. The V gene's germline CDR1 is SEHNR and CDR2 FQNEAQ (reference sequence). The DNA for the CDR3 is TGTGCCAGCAGCTTAGCTCAAGCGGGGTTTTACGAGCAGTACTTC. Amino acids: CASSLAQAGFYEQYF.

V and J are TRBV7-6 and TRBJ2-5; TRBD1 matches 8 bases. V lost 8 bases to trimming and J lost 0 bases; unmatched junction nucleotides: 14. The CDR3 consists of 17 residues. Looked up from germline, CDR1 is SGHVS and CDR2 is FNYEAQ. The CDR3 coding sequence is TGTGCCAGCGGGGCGGACAGGGAAGAACAGTACCAAGAGACCCAGTACTTC. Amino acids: CASGADREEQYQETQYF.

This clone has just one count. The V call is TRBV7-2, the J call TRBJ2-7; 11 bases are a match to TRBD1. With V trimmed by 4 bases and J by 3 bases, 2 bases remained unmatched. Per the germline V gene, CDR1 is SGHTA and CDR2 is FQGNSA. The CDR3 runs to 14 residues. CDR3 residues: CASSSGTGGYEQYF. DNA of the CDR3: TGTGCCAGCAGCTCTGGGACAGGGGGCTACGAGCAGTACTTC.